The source of this TCR beta chain is a study of blood T cell repertoires in COVID-19. Some clones are missing from TCRdb's copy, which holds only in-frame ones; the method was immunoSEQ multiplex PCR. This table holds 100,000 or so clones, approximately 62% found once. Only one count was recorded for this clone. Input material: peripheral blood. This clonotype was obtained from a man older than 75 with acute or convalescent COVID-19.

This CDR3 is CASSFIQGAGELFF. The CDR3 bases are TGTGCCAGCAGCTTCATACAGGGCGCCGGGGAGCTGTTTTTT. The genes are TRBV11-2 and TRBJ2-2, with D possibly being TRBD1 (6 bases). V was pared by 3 bases and J by 6 bases, with 11 bases between. The germline gives CDR1 SGHAT, CDR2 FQNNGV. This CDR3 region has 14 residues.